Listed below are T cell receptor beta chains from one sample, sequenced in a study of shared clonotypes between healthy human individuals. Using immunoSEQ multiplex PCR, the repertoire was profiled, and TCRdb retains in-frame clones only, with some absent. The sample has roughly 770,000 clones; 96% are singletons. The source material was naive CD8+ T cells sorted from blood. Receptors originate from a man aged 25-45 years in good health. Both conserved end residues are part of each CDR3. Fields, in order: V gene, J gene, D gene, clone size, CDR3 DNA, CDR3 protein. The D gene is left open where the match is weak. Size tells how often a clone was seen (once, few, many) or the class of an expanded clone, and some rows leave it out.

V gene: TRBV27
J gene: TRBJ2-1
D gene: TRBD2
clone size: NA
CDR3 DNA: TGTGCCAGCAGTTTAATGGCGGGAGGGCCATACAATGAGCAGTTCTTC
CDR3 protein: CASSLMAGGPYNEQFF

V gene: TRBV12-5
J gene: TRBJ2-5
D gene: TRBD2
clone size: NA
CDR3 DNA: TGTGCTAGTGGTTTGGTAACATTTGCGCCGGGACTAGGAAAGGAAGGGACCCAGTACTTC
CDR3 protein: CASGLVTFAPGLGKEGTQYF

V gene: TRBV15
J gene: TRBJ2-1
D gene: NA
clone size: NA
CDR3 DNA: TGTGCCACCAGCAATCGGGCCTACAATGAGCAGTTCTTC
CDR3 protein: CATSNRAYNEQFF

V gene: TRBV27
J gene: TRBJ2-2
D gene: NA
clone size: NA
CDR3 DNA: TGTGCCAGCAGTCTGGGGACGAACACCGGGGAGCTGTTTTTT
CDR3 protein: CASSLGTNTGELFF

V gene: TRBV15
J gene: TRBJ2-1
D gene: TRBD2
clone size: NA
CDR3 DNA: TGTGCCACCAGCAGGGGAACTAGCGGGAGGAGCAATGAGCAGTTCTTC
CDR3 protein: CATSRGTSGRSNEQFF

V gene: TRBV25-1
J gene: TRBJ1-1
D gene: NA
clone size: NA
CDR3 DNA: TGTGCCAGCCAAGTGGGAACTGAAGCTTTCTTT
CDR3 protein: CASQVGTEAFF

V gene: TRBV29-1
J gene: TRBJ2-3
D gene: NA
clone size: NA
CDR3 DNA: TGCAGCGTTGAAGACCCAGGCTGGATGGATACGCAGTATTTT
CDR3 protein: CSVEDPGWMDTQYF

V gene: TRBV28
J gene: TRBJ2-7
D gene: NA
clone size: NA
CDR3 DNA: TGTGCCAGTGAACAGGGAGGAGGCTACGAGCAGTACTTC
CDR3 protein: CASEQGGGYEQYF

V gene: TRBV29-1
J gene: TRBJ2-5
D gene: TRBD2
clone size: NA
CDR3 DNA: TGCAGCGTTGAGGTGGGCGGGAGCCCCTTGGAGACCCAGTACTTC
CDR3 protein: CSVEVGGSPLETQYF

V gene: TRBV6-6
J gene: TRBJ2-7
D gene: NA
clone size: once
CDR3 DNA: TGTGCCAGCAGTACCAGATCCTACGAGCAGTACTTC
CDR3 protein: CASSTRSYEQYF

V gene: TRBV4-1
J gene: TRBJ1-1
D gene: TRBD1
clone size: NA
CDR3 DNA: TGCGCCAGCAGCCACCCGTTGGGACAGTATGTGCACACTGAAGCTTTCTTT
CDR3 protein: CASSHPLGQYVHTEAFF

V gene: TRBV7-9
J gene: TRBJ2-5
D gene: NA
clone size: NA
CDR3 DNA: TGTGCCAGCAGCCACAAATCGTACCAAGAGACCCAGTACTTC
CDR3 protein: CASSHKSYQETQYF

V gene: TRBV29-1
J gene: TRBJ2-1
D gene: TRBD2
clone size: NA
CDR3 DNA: TGCAGCGTTGGCCGGTCTGGGAGGGACAATGAGCAGTTCTTC
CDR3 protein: CSVGRSGRDNEQFF

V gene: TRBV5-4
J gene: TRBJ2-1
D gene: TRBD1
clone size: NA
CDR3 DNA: TGTGCCAGCAGCGTCGGACAGGGGGCGAACAATGAGCAGTTCTTC
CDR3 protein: CASSVGQGANNEQFF

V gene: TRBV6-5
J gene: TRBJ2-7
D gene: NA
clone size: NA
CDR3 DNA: TGTGCCACCTGGGGGCCTTACGAGCAGTACTTC
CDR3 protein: CATWGPYEQYF

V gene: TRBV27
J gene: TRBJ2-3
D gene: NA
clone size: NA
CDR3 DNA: TGTGCCAGCAGACTTGAAGGCCCTAGCACAGATACGCAGTATTTT
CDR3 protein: CASRLEGPSTDTQYF

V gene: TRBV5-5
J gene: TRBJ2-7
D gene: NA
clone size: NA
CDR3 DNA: TGTGCCAGCAGCTTCAGGGCAGGGACCTACGAGCAGTACTTC
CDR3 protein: CASSFRAGTYEQYF

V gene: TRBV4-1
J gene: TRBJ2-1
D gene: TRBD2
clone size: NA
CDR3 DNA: TGCGCCAGCAGCCTATTTATAAGCGGGGAAGTTTACAATGAGCAGTTCTTC
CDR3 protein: CASSLFISGEVYNEQFF

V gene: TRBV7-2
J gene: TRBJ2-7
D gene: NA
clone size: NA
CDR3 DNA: TGTGCCAGCAGCCCGGACACAAAGGGGTTGAGCTCCTACGAGCAGTACTTC
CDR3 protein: CASSPDTKGLSSYEQYF

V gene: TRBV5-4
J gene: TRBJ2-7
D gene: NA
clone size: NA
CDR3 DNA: TGTGCCAGCAGCTCCCTGGCGGGGGCCGGGTACGAGCAGTACTTC
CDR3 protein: CASSSLAGAGYEQYF

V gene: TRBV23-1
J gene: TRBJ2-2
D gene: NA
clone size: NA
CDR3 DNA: TGCGCCAGCACCCGGAGAGCGGAAGGGGGTAAAGGCACCGGGGAGCTGTTTTTT
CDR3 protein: CASTRRAEGGKGTGELFF

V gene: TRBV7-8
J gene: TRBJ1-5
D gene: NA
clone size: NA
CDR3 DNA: TGTGCCAGCAGCTTAGACCGGGGTCAGCCCCAGCATTTT
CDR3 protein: CASSLDRGQPQHF

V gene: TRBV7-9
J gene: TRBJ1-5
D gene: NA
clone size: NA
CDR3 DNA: TGTGCCAGCAGCTTAGTGGACGCAGCCGAGAATCAGCCCCAGCATTTT
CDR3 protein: CASSLVDAAENQPQHF

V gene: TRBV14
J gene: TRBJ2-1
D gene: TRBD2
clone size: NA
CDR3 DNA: TGTGCCAGCAGCCCCGGACTAGCGGCATACGATGAGCAGTTCTTC
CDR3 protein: CASSPGLAAYDEQFF

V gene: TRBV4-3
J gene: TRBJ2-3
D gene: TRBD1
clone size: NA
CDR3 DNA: TGCGCCAGCAGCCAAGATAGGACAGGGCGCACAGATACGCAGTATTTT
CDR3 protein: CASSQDRTGRTDTQYF

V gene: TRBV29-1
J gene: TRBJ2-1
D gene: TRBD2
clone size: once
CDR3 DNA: TGCAGCGTTGGCCTCGCGGGAGGGACGAATGAGCAGTTCTTC
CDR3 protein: CSVGLAGGTNEQFF

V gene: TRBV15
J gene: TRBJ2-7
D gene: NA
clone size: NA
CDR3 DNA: TGTGCCACCAGCAGAGGTATAGAGACGCCGCCGCCGGGACACCCCTACGAGCAGTACTTC
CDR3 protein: CATSRGIETPPPGHPYEQYF

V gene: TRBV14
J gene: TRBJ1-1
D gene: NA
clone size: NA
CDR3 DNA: TGTGCCAGCAGCCAAGTCCCTCAGGAAGCTTTCTTT
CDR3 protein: CASSQVPQEAFF

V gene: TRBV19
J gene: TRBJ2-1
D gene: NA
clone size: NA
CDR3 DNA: TGTGCCAGTAGTACCAGCTTCTACAATGAGCAGTTCTTC
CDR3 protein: CASSTSFYNEQFF

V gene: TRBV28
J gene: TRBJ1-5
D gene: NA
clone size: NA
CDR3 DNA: TGTGCCAGCAGTCCCGGCAGGCCCCGTCAGCCCCAGCATTTT
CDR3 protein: CASSPGRPRQPQHF

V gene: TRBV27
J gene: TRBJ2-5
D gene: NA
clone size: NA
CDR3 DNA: TGTGCCAGCAGCGATAAGGGACGGCGACAAGAGACCCAGTACTTC
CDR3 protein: CASSDKGRRQETQYF

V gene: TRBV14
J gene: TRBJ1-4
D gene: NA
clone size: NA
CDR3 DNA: TGTGCCAGCAGCCAAGATAATCCACGGAGGGCTGAAAAACTGTTTTTT
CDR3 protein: CASSQDNPRRAEKLFF

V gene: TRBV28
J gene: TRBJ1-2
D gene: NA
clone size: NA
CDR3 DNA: TGTGCCAGCAATACTGGAGGCTACTATGGCTACACCTTC
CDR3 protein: CASNTGGYYGYTF

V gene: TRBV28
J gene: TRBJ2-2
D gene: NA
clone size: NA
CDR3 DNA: TGTGCTGCTGTGGCAATGAACACCGGGGAGCTGTTTTTT
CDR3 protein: CAAVAMNTGELFF

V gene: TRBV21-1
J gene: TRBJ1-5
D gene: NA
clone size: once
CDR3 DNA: TGTGCCAGCAGCAAATCTCAGCCCCAGCATTTT
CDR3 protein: CASSKSQPQHF

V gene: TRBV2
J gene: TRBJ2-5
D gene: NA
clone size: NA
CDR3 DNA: TGTGCCAGCACCTGGGAGGAAGAGACCCAGTACTTC
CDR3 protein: CASTWEEETQYF

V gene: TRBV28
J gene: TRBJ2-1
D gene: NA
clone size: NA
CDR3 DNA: TGTGCCAGCAGTTACCTTCGCGGCTACAATGAGCAGTTCTTC
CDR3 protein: CASSYLRGYNEQFF

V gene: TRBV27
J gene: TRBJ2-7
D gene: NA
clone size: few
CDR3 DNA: TGTGCCAGCAGTTTCGTGACTAGTTCGGTCTACGAGCAGTACTTC
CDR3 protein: CASSFVTSSVYEQYF

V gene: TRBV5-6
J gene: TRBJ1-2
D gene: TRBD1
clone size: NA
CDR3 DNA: TGTGCCAGCAGCTGGGGGACAGCGGAACATCTCAAGGGCTACACCTTC
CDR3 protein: CASSWGTAEHLKGYTF

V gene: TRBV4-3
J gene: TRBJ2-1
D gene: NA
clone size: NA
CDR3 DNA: TGCGCCAGCAGCCAACGGGGTTTCCCCTACAATGAGCAGTTCTTC
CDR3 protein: CASSQRGFPYNEQFF

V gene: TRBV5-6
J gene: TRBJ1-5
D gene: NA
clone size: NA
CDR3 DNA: TGTGCCAGCAGCTTGGTTGCTGACAGGTACCAGCATTTT
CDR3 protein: CASSLVADRYQHF

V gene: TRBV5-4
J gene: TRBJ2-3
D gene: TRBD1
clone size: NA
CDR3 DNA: TGTGCCAGCAGCCGTCTGATAGGGACAGGGGAAGATACGCAGTATTTT
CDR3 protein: CASSRLIGTGEDTQYF

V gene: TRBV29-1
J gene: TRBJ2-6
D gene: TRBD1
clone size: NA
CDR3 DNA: TGCAGCGTAGAAGGACAGGAAGGGTCTGGGGCCAACGTCCTGACTTTC
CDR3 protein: CSVEGQEGSGANVLTF

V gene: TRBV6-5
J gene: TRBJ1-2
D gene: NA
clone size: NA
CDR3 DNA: TGTGCCAGCAGTTACTCGATAGGGGCGGGATTTGATGGCTACACCTTC
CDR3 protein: CASSYSIGAGFDGYTF

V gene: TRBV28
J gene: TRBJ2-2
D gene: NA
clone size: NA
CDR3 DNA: TGTGCCAGCAGTTTAAAGTTTTTAGGGGAGCTGTTTTTT
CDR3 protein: CASSLKFLGELFF

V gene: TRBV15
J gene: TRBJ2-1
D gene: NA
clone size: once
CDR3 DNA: TGTGCCACCAGCAGAGATAGGGCGGCTGGGGGTGAGCAGTTCTTC
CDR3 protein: CATSRDRAAGGEQFF

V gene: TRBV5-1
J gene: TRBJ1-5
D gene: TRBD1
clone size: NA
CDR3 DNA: TGCGCCAGCAGCCTAGGACAGGGGGCTAATCAGCCCCAGCATTTT
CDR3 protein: CASSLGQGANQPQHF

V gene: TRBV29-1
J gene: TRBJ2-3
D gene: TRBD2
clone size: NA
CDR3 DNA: TGCAGCGGCACCGGGACTAGCGGGCTCACAGATACGCAGTATTTT
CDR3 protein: CSGTGTSGLTDTQYF

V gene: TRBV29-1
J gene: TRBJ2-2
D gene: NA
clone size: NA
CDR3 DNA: TGCAGCGTGGCGTCGGGAGGGGAGCTGTTTTTT
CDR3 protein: CSVASGGELFF

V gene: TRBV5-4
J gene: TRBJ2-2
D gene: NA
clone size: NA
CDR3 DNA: TGTGCCAGCAGCTTGTGGGTGAACACCGGGGAGCTGTTTTTT
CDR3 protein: CASSLWVNTGELFF

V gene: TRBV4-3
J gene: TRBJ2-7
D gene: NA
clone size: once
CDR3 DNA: TGCGCCAGCAGCCAAGTGGACCTCGGGGGTCGCCCCTACGAGCAGTACTTC
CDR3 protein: CASSQVDLGGRPYEQYF

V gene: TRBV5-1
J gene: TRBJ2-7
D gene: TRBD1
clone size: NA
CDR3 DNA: TGCGCCAGCAGCCGGGGACAGGACACCACCTACGAGCAGTACTTC
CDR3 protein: CASSRGQDTTYEQYF

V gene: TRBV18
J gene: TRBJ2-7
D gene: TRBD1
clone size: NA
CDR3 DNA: TGTGCCAGCTCAGGGGAAGACAGGGGCCCCTGGGAGCAGTACTTC
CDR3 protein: CASSGEDRGPWEQYF

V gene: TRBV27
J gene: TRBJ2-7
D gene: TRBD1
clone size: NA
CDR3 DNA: TGTGCCAGCAGTCTAAGTGAACAGGGGGCATCCTACGAGCAGTACTTC
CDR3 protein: CASSLSEQGASYEQYF

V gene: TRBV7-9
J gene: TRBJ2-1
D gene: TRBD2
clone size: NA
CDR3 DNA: TGTGCCAGCAGCCCCCGACTAGCGGGGAATGAGCAGTTCTTC
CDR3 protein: CASSPRLAGNEQFF

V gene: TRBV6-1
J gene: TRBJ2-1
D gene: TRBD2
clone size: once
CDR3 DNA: TGTGCCAGCGGCGGGGGGGCATGGGGCAATGAGCAGTTCTTC
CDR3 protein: CASGGGAWGNEQFF

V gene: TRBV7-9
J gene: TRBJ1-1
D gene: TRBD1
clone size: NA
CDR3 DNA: TGTGCCAGCAGCTTAAGCCCGGGACAGCCCAACACTGAAGCTTTCTTT
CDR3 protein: CASSLSPGQPNTEAFF